Sequencing of this T cell receptor (beta chain) was carried out in a study of PD-1 blockade in classical Hodgkin lymphoma. Some clones are missing from TCRdb's copy, which holds only in-frame ones; the method was immunoSEQ multiplex PCR. The sample shows tens of thousands of clones, over 65% of them seen only once. The CDR3 has 14 amino acids. Findings and caveats of the study: The study reported lower baseline TCR diversity in newly diagnosed patients than in healthy donors. Whereas CD4+ TCR diversity had risen significantly by C4D1, CD8+ TCR diversity had not.

On this clone itself: The antigen is undetermined.

Autologous stem cell transplantation was followed by relapse in every patient, and brentuximab vedotin exposure varied. The chain links TRBV21-1 to TRBJ1-4. TRBV21-1 is a recognized pseudogene. The receptor was isolated from a human donor with classical Hodgkin lymphoma. This specimen consisted of peripheral blood mononuclear cells (PBMCs), obtained at baseline. CDR3 nucleotide sequence: TGTGCCAGCAGCCAAGGGGGAGGGGTGGAAAAACTGTTTTTT. Its protein is CASSQGGGVEKLFF.